A single sample gave rise to the 32 T cell receptor beta chains below, sequenced in a study of CXCR3-negative and CXCR3-positive naive CD8 T cells. General study results and limits: More hydrophobic TRB CDR3s occurred in CXCR3-positive than in CXCR3-negative naive cells.

Antigens for these TCRs are unknown. Libraries of TRB cDNA were made by 5' RACE and carried UMIs. Reanalyzing the 5' RACE reads, TCRdb keeps one entry per CDR3 protein, without DNA. The table counts about 90,000 distinct CDR3 sequences; about 0.8% lies in the top ten. Sequenced: naive CXCR3+ CD8+ T cells from blood. Subset of the sample: CD45RO-CCR7+CD27+CD95- naive CD8+ T cells expressing CXCR3 (TNR3+). These receptors all stem from a human donor in good health. Some clones in this sample may be carry-over from other donors' samples.

The CDR3 here is CASVTGTGELFF. The chain carries TRBV12-5 and TRBJ2-2; there is no DNA to check the TCRdb D call of TRBD1. Germline V gene lookup returns CDR1 LGHNT and CDR2 FRNRAP. CDR3 length: 12 amino acids.

The gene calls are TRBV7-2 and TRBJ1-1. This CDR3 is built from 14 residues. CDR1 is SGHTA, CDR2 FQGNSA, per germline. CDR3 protein: CASSLESVNTEAFF.

The V gene is TRBV19, the J gene TRBJ2-2; TCRdb indicates TRBD2, and absent DNA this call remains unverified. The CDR3 is 19 residues long. Germline CDR1 reads LNHDA; CDR2 reads SQIVND (reference sequence). CDR3 sequence: CASSQKTFLGPRGTGELFF.

The chain has TRBV6-1 and TRBJ2-1; absent DNA, TCRdb's TRBD2 call cannot be checked. Germline V gives CDR1 MNHNS, CDR2 SASEGT. This CDR3 is built from 14 residues. CDR3 protein: CASGTSGGLNEQFF.

V usage is TRBV27 and J usage is TRBJ2-4; without DNA, the TCRdb call of TRBD2 cannot be checked. Germline CDR1 and CDR2: MNHEY and SMNVEV (reference sequence). CDR3 length equals 14 residues. CDR3 protein: CASSLSASWHIQYF.

The J gene is TRBJ1-1, the V gene TRBV28; no DNA is available, so the TRBD1 call from TCRdb remains unchecked. The length of the CDR3 is 16 residues. Germline V gene data show CDR1 as MDHEN and CDR2 as SYDVKM. The CDR3 protein is CASSPLGAGRGTEAFF. Full variable domain (outside the CDR3, taken from reference TRBV28 and TRBJ1-1): DVKVTQSSRYLVKRTGEKVFLECVQDMDHENMFWYRQDPGLGLRLIYFSYDVKMKEKGDIPEGYSVSREKKERFSLILESASTNQTSMYLCASSPLGAGRGTEAFFGQGTRLTVV.

This sequence joins TRBV4-3 and TRBJ2-7; TCRdb lists TRBD1, though no DNA is available to test this call. This CDR3 has 15 amino acids. Germline CDR1 and CDR2: LGHNA and YSLEER. The CDR3 loop is CASSQRQGSNYEQYF.

This chain links TRBV4-3 with TRBJ2-1. This CDR3 contains 16 residues. Germline-derived CDR1 and CDR2 are LGHNA and YSLEER. The CDR3: CASSQDPGGSYNEQFF.

The chain has TRBV10-2 and TRBJ1-5. CDR3 length: 17 amino acids. Germline values: CDR1 WSHSY, CDR2 SAAADI. The CDR3 is CASSGTSEGYSNQPQHF.

The rearrangement joins TRBV29-1 to TRBJ2-1; checking the TCRdb D call of TRBD2 is not possible without DNA. The V gene's germline CDR1 is SQVTM and CDR2 ANQGSEA. The CDR3 has 14 amino acids. The CDR3 loop is CSVETSTIYNEQFF.

The chain has TRBV28 and TRBJ2-5; checking the TCRdb D call of TRBD1 is not possible without DNA. The CDR3 consists of 16 residues. Germline CDR1 reads MDHEN; CDR2 reads SYDVKM. The CDR3 spells CASSFWRQGGLETQYF.

This chain joins TRBV21-1 and TRBJ2-6; as DNA is missing, the TRBD1 call by TCRdb cannot be tested. TRBV21-1 is an annotated pseudogene. This CDR3 comprises 16 residues. The CDR3 protein is CASRGEGSSGANVLTF.

This rearrangement joins TRBV27 to TRBJ2-7; the D call of TRBD2 rests on TCRdb alone, since no DNA is present to check it. Germline CDR1 and CDR2: MNHEY and SMNVEV (reference sequence). The CDR3 sequence is 15 residues long. The CDR3 sequence is CASSLSGIGGYEQYF.

This chain connects TRBV5-1 to TRBJ2-7; TCRdb's assignment of TRBD1 cannot be checked, as there is no DNA. The CDR3 loop spans 17 amino acids. Looked up from germline, CDR1 is SGHRS and CDR2 is YFSETQ. The CDR3 here is CASSLWFGQGDSYEQYF.

This chain connects TRBV9 to TRBJ2-3. Germline loops: CDR1 SGDLS, CDR2 YYNGEE. The CDR3 runs to 12 residues. The CDR3 here is CASSVQADTQYF. Together with reference TRBV9 and TRBJ2-3, the CDR3 gives the full variable domain: DSGVTQTPKHLITATGQRVTLRCSPRSGDLSVYWYQQSLDQGLQFLIQYYNGEERAKGNILERFSAQQFPDLHSELNLSSLELGDSALYFCASSVQADTQYFGPGTRLTVL.

The rearrangement uses TRBV28 and TRBJ1-1. Germline CDR1 is MDHEN and CDR2 is SYDVKM. The CDR3 consists of 13 residues. CDR3 loop: CATVVPVGTEAFF.

The chain recombines TRBV28 with TRBJ1-5; checking the TCRdb D call of TRBD1 is not possible without DNA. The CDR3 loop spans 12 amino acids. Germline V gives CDR1 MDHEN, CDR2 SYDVKM. CDR3 residues: CASSPDNQPQHF.

The V call is TRBV15, the J call TRBJ2-1. Germline CDR1 is LNHNV and CDR2 is YYDKDF (reference sequence). The CDR3 totals 14 residues. CDR3 sequence reads: CATSRVGSYNEQFF. The full variable domain, rest sourced from reference TRBV15 and TRBJ2-1, is DAMVIQNPRYQVTQFGKPVTLSCSQTLNHNVMYWYQQKSSQAPKLLFHYYDKDFNNEADTPDNFQSRRPNTSFCFLDIRSPGLGDTAMYLCATSRVGSYNEQFFGPGTRLTVL.

The chain joins TRBV20-1 to TRBJ2-1; TCRdb outputs TRBD1, but without DNA this stays unchecked. Per germline, CDR1 DFQATT and CDR2 SNEGSKA (reference sequence). The CDR3 runs to 12 residues. The CDR3 sequence: CSANRAVNEQFF.

The J gene is TRBJ2-2, the V gene TRBV21-1; the D call of TRBD1 rests on TCRdb alone, since no DNA is present to check it. TRBV21-1 is designated a pseudogene. This CDR3 region has 13 residues. The CDR3: CATGKGNTGELFF.

V usage is TRBV7-6 and J usage is TRBJ2-5; TCRdb proposes TRBD1, but this gene call is untestable without DNA. CDR1 SGHVS and CDR2 FNYEAQ come from the germline V gene. This CDR3 has 14 amino acids. CDR3 region: CASSPWTERETQYF.

This chain joins TRBV4-3 and TRBJ2-7. This CDR3 has 18 residues. Germline assignment: CDR1 LGHNA and CDR2 YSLEER. The CDR3 reads CASSQDGYGVNRFYEQYF.

The chain joins TRBV11-2 to TRBJ2-1; with no DNA, the TCRdb D assignment of TRBD2 cannot be verified. CDR1 and CDR2 (germline): SGHAT, FQNNGV. CDR3 length equals 21 residues. CDR3 protein: CASSLIFYASGGPGAYNEQFF. Looking up the rest from reference TRBV11-2 and TRBJ2-1 gives the full variable domain: EAGVAQSPRYKIIEKRQSVAFWCNPISGHATLYWYQQILGQGPKLLIQFQNNGVVDDSQLPKDRFSAERLKGVDSTLKIQPAKLEDSAVYLCASSLIFYASGGPGAYNEQFFGPGTRLTVL.

The chain uses TRBV20-1 and TRBJ2-3; as DNA is missing, the TRBD2 call by TCRdb cannot be tested. Germline CDR1 is DFQATT and CDR2 is SNEGSKA (reference sequence). This CDR3 has 16 amino acids. The CDR3 reads CSARDRASGDSDTQYF.

CDR3 region: CASSSTRTPSGANVLTF. The V and J genes are TRBV12-3 or TRBV12-4 and TRBJ2-6. This CDR3 is built from 17 residues.

The rearrangement uses TRBV7-8 and TRBJ2-1; TCRdb gives TRBD2 as the D gene, but with no DNA this cannot be confirmed. The germline V gene has CDR1 SGHVS and CDR2 FQNEAQ. This CDR3 region has 15 residues. The CDR3 is CASSLVGLADNEQFF. Full variable domain (remainder filled in from reference TRBV7-8 and TRBJ2-1): GAGVSQSPRYKVAKRGQDVALRCDPISGHVSLFWYQQALGQGPEFLTYFQNEAQLDKSGLPSDRFFAERPEGSVSTLKIQRTQQEDSAVYLCASSLVGLADNEQFFGPGTRLTVL.

This rearrangement joins TRBV6-2 or TRBV6-3 to TRBJ2-7; lacking DNA, the TRBD1 call made by TCRdb goes unchecked. CDR1 is MNHEY, CDR2 SVGEGT, per germline. The CDR3 is made up of 16 amino acids. CDR3 loop: CASSYSERESRYEQYF.

The V gene is TRBV6-5, the J gene TRBJ2-7; TCRdb reports TRBD1, a call that lacks DNA to check it against. The CDR3 is 17 residues long. Looked up from germline, CDR1 is MNHEY and CDR2 is SVGAGI. CDR3 amino acids: CASSYSGPQGAVDEQYF.

The V gene is TRBV30, the J gene TRBJ2-7; TCRdb reports TRBD1, a call that lacks DNA to check it against. The CDR3 sequence is 12 residues long. Germline CDR1 GTSNPN, CDR2 SVGIG (reference sequence). CDR3 sequence: CAWSVEGTEQYF. Complete variable domain (other parts from reference TRBV30 and TRBJ2-7): SQTIHQWPATLVQPVGSPLSLECTVEGTSNPNLYWYRQAAGRGLQLLFYSVGIGQISSEVPQNLSASRPQDRQFILSSKKLLLSDSGFYLCAWSVEGTEQYFGPGTRLTVT.

The CDR3 loop is CASSLGGDSLFAGNTIYF. The V call is TRBV13, the J call TRBJ1-3; absent DNA, TCRdb's TRBD1 call cannot be checked. The CDR3 is 18 residues long. Germline values: CDR1 PRHDT, CDR2 FYEKMQ (reference sequence).

This chain connects TRBV25-1 to TRBJ2-5; TCRdb reports TRBD1, a call that lacks DNA to check it against. The CDR3 loop spans 14 amino acids. Looked up from germline, CDR1 is MGHDK and CDR2 is SYGVNS. The chain's CDR3 is CASSVSGTEETQYF.

The chain employs TRBV5-5 and TRBJ2-7; no DNA is available, so the TRBD2 call from TCRdb remains unchecked. From germline, CDR1 is SGHKS and CDR2 YYEKEE (reference sequence). The CDR3 runs 14 residues. CDR3 protein: CASSLVSGLYEQYF.